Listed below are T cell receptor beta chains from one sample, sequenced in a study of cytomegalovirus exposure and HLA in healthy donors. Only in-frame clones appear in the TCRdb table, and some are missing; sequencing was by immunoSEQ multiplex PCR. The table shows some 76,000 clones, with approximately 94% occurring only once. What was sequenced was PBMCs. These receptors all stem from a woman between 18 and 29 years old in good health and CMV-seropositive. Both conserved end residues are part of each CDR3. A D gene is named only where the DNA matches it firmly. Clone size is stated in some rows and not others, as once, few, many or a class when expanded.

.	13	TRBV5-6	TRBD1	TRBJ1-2	CASSYDRGQGYTF	TGTGCCAGCAGCTATGACAGGGGGCAAGGCTACACCTTC
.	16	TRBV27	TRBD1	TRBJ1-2	CASSRRTGADPYGYTF	TGTGCCAGCAGCCGGAGGACAGGGGCCGATCCCTATGGCTACACCTTC
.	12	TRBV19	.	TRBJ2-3	CASKRGRDTQYF	TGTGCCAGTAAGAGAGGGAGGGATACGCAGTATTTT
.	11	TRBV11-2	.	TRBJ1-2	CASSSRGGYTF	TGTGCCAGCAGCTCCAGGGGTGGCTACACCTTC
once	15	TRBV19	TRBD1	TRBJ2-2	CASSAGQGFTGELFF	TGTGCCAGTAGTGCGGGACAGGGTTTCACCGGGGAGCTGTTTTTT
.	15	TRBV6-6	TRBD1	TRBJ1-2	CASSTATGWAYGYTF	TGTGCCAGCAGTACGGCGACAGGGTGGGCCTATGGCTACACCTTC
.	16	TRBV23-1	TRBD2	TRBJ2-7	CASSQSRSGRKNEQYF	TGCGCCAGCAGTCAATCGCGTAGCGGGAGGAAAAACGAGCAGTACTTC
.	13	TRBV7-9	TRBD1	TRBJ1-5	CASSIQGDQPQHF	TGTGCCAGCAGCATACAGGGGGATCAGCCCCAGCATTTT
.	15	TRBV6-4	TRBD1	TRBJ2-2	CASEPLGQGTGELFF	TGTGCCAGCGAACCCCTAGGACAGGGGACCGGGGAGCTGTTTTTT
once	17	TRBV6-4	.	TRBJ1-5	CASSDVGQVYSNQPQHF	TGTGCCAGCAGTGACGTGGGGCAGGTTTATAGCAATCAGCCCCAGCATTTT
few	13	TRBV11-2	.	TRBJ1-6	CASSLWAGSPLHF	TGTGCCAGCAGCTTATGGGCAGGGTCACCCCTCCACTTT
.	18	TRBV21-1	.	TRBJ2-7	CASSKPHLAGDSSYEQYF	TGTGCCAGCAGCAAACCTCATCTAGCGGGGGATAGCTCCTACGAGCAGTACTTC
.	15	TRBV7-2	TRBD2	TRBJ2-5	CASSLAGGTPGTQYF	TGTGCCAGCAGCTTAGCGGGAGGGACCCCAGGGACCCAGTACTTC
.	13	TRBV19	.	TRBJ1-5	CASIEGPNQPQHF	TGTGCCAGTATCGAGGGTCCTAATCAGCCCCAGCATTTT
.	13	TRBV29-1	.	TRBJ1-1	CSVASGGNTEAFF	TGCAGCGTGGCCTCGGGTGGGAACACTGAAGCTTTCTTT
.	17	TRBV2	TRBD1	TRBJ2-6	CASNRDRESSGANVLTF	TGTGCCAGCAACCGGGACAGGGAATCGTCTGGGGCCAACGTCCTGACTTTC
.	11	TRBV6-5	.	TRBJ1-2	CASSSPYGYTF	TGTGCCAGCAGTTCCCCGTATGGCTACACCTTC
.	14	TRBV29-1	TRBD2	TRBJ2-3	CSVGVAGGVDTQYF	TGCAGCGTTGGCGTAGCGGGGGGGGTGGATACGCAGTATTTT
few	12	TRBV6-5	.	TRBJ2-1	CASRGSYNEQFF	TGTGCCAGCCGCGGGTCCTACAATGAGCAGTTCTTC
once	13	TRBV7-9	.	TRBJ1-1	CASSSQQGTEAFF	TGTGCCAGCAGCTCCCAGCAGGGCACTGAAGCTTTCTTT
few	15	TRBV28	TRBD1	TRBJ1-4	CASSPQTGPNEKLFF	TGTGCCAGCAGTCCTCAGACAGGGCCAAATGAAAAACTGTTTTTT
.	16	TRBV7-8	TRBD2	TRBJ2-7	CASSSSGLADSYEQYF	TGTGCCAGCAGCTCCTCAGGACTAGCGGACTCCTACGAGCAGTACTTC
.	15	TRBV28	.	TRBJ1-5	CASTRGGRSNQPQHF	TGTGCCAGCACCCGCGGGGGAAGGAGCAATCAGCCCCAGCATTTT
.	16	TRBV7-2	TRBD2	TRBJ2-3	CASSAGAGFDTDTQYF	TGTGCCAGCAGCGCTGGAGCGGGATTTGACACAGATACGCAGTATTTT
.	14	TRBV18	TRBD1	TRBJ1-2	CASSPRTGDYGYTF	TGTGCCAGCTCACCACGGACAGGGGACTATGGCTACACCTTC
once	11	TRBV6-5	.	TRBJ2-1	CASSPGAQEFF	TGTGCCAGCTCCCCAGGGGCTCAGGAGTTCTTC
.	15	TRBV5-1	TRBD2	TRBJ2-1	CASSPWTSDNNEQFF	TGCGCCAGCAGCCCTTGGACTAGCGACAACAATGAGCAGTTCTTC
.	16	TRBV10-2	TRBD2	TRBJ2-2	CASGPSAGGSTGELFF	TGCGCCAGCGGCCCCTCAGCGGGGGGGTCCACCGGGGAGCTGTTTTTT
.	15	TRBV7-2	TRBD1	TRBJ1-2	CASSGTDRGQSGYTF	TGTGCCAGCAGCGGAACCGACAGGGGGCAGAGTGGCTACACCTTC
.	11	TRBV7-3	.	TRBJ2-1	CASSDNNEQFF	TGTGCCAGCAGCGACAACAATGAGCAGTTCTTC
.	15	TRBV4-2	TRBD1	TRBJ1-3	CASSLTGVTGNTIYF	TGTGCCAGCAGCCTCACAGGGGTTACTGGAAACACCATATATTTT
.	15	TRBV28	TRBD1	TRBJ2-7	CASSNPGQGAYEQYF	TGTGCCAGCAGTAATCCGGGACAGGGAGCCTACGAGCAGTACTTC
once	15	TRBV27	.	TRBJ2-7	CASRPHRSLRNEQYF	TGTGCCAGCAGGCCTCACAGGTCCCTCAGGAACGAGCAGTACTTC
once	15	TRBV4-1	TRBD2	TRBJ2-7	CASSLWTSGSYEQYF	TGCGCCAGCAGCCTGTGGACTAGCGGTTCTTACGAGCAGTACTTC
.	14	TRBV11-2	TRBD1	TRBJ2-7	CASSFGTGVYEQYF	TGTGCCAGCAGCTTCGGGACAGGGGTCTACGAGCAGTACTTC
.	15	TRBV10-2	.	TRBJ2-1	CASSESEGVYNEQFF	TGCGCCAGCAGTGAGTCGGAGGGCGTGTACAATGAGCAGTTCTTC
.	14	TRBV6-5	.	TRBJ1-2	CASSYSIVAYGYTF	TGTGCCAGCAGTTACTCGATTGTGGCCTATGGCTACACCTTC
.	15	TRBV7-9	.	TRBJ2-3	CASSPRASATDTQYF	TGTGCCAGCAGCCCCCGGGCTAGCGCCACAGATACGCAGTATTTT
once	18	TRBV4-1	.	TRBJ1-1	CASSLRQAQGFMNTEAFF	TGCGCCAGCAGCCTGCGACAGGCGCAGGGGTTCATGAACACTGAAGCTTTCTTT
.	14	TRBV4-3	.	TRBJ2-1	CASSDFTSYNEQFF	TGCGCCAGCAGCGATTTCACATCCTACAATGAGCAGTTCTTC
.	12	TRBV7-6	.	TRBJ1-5	CASSPDRGAQHF	TGTGCCAGCAGTCCCGATAGGGGCGCCCAGCATTTT
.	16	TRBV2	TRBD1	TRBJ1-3	CASSRQGRESGNTIYF	TGTGCCAGCAGTCGACAGGGGCGCGAATCTGGAAACACCATATATTTT
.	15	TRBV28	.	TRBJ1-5	CASRSGLYLMQPQHF	TGTGCCAGCAGATCCGGGTTATACCTAATGCAGCCCCAGCATTTT
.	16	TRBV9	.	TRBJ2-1	CASSLRQGSSYNEQFF	TGTGCCAGCAGCCTTAGGCAGGGGAGCTCCTACAATGAGCAGTTCTTC